Listed below are T cell receptor beta chains from one sample, sequenced in a study of shared T cell receptors in the human thymus. Using immunoSEQ multiplex PCR, the repertoire was profiled, and TCRdb retains in-frame clones only, with some absent. This table has some 400,000 clones, 95% appearing once. The specimen was thymocytes. These receptors came from a human donor. Both conserved end residues are trimmed from each CDR3. A D gene is named only where the DNA matches it firmly.

cdr3_length	d_call	v_call	j_call	cdr3_aa
17	TRBD2	TRBV7-9	TRBJ2-3	ASRTGTSVEDERTDTQY
15	TRBD2	TRBV14	TRBJ2-7	ASSQEPVGTTNTEQY
14	TRBD2	TRBV5-4	TRBJ2-7	ASSFGTSGRDYEQY
6	-	TRBV20-1	TRBJ1-1	IGQEAF
15	-	TRBV19	TRBJ2-3	ASTPVFRERYTDTQY
10	-	TRBV7-9	TRBJ1-3	ASSRAGNTIY
11	TRBD1	TRBV5-3	TRBJ1-2	ARSSGQDYGYT
13	-	TRBV19	TRBJ1-2	ASSILREGLYGYT
15	-	TRBV27	TRBJ2-4	ASSSRSGVYGKNIQY
12	-	TRBV7-2	TRBJ1-5	ASSPKDRVPPQH
14	TRBD1	TRBV28	TRBJ2-7	ASSPPPGGKNYEQY
11	TRBD1	TRBV28	TRBJ1-2	ASSRGLLYGYT
13	-	TRBV27	TRBJ2-7	ASSPLTRGGCEQY
14	TRBD1	TRBV30	TRBJ1-4	AWSAETGSEDEKLF
15	TRBD2	TRBV7-9	TRBJ2-1	ASSKLAGNFSYNEQF
13	-	TRBV5-1	TRBJ1-6	ASSPGTGYNSPLH
11	TRBD1	TRBV5-5	TRBJ2-5	ASFSGGVETQY
12	-	TRBV28	TRBJ2-7	ASIPSGFTYEQY
15	TRBD1	TRBV7-3	TRBJ1-5	ASSSPGQGYSNQPQH
13	-	TRBV7-7	TRBJ2-3	ASSLRGENTDTQY
15	TRBD1	TRBV2	TRBJ1-2	ASSGAGGGQLKYGYT
12	TRBD1	TRBV10-3	TRBJ2-2	AIRGQGKTGELF
15	-	TRBV28	TRBJ1-1	ASSPAEGEGPNTEAF
14	TRBD2	TRBV6-1	TRBJ2-7	ASSEDSGRVTYEQY
13	-	TRBV21-1	TRBJ2-5	ASSSRRPRGETQY
15	TRBD2	TRBV14	TRBJ2-7	ASSQRQPGLADYEQY
13	-	TRBV19	TRBJ1-2	ASIPRSGVNYGYT
15	-	TRBV30	TRBJ1-6	AWSVFSGQSFYSPLH
13	-	TRBV7-2	TRBJ1-2	ASSDIRDGIYGYT
10	-	TRBV30	TRBJ1-2	AWSVRLYGYT
16	-	TRBV7-2	TRBJ2-7	ASSFHVDGANAGYEQY
14	TRBD1	TRBV6-5	TRBJ1-4	ASSYSTTGGTVELF
13	-	TRBV7-8	TRBJ1-1	ASSLGGRADTEAF
9	-	TRBV27	TRBJ2-7	ASSFAGEQY
13	TRBD2	TRBV12-5	TRBJ2-5	ASALSPSGEKTQY
11	-	TRBV10-3	TRBJ2-3	AISEASTDTQY
14	TRBD2	TRBV5-6	TRBJ2-1	ASSRRLAGGPNEQF
12	-	TRBV30	TRBJ1-2	AWTPARGVKGYT
11	-	TRBV9	TRBJ2-5	ASSVATWGTQY
15	-	TRBV11-1	TRBJ2-1	ASSLTKPAEDYNEQF